This T cell receptor beta chain stems from a study of T cells in Graves' hyperthyroidism and ophthalmopathy. Overall study results and limits: Appearing also in blood were most of the thyroid clonotypes expanded above 0.001.

To note about this clonotype: The antigen is undetermined.

The V gene's germline CDR1 is GTSNPN and CDR2 SVGIG (reference sequence). This CDR3 spans 16 amino acids. The V end lost 0 bases, the J end lost 5 bases, and 19 bases lay between the germline ends. Amplification yielded TCR beta CDR3 regions, with RNA transcripts as the source. First-round RT-PCR of the TCR CDR3 relied on the HTBI primer set. Via MiXCR, TCRdb re-called the multiplex PCR reads, giving one row per CDR3 protein. The sample contains fewer than 450,000 distinct CDR3 sequences, about 15% of which appear only once. Source material: blood. This TCR was recovered from a woman in her 30s with Graves' hyperthyroidism that later progressed to Graves' ophthalmopathy. J is TRBJ1-1 and V is TRBV30, with D unclear. Here the CDR3 reads CAWSVPIGLGGTEAFF. The CDR3 DNA follows: TGTGCCTGGAGTGTCCCTATCGGACTTGGAGGGACTGAAGCTTTCTTT.